This entry features one T cell receptor (beta chain) sequence. In its sample, this clone was seen a few times. This clone's antigen is unknown. The junction does not match germline at one end; this may be a read error. The cohort consisted of approximately 670 healthy bone marrow donors. Cohort members were all nominally healthy when sampled, although unrecorded immune exposures were likely present. The donor tested CMV seropositive and was one of the 289 seropositive cohort members. A peripheral blood sample was collected from each donor, and TCR beta sequencing was performed on peripheral blood mononuclear cells. Genomic DNA was extracted from the blood cell samples with the Qiagen DNeasy Blood Extraction Kit. These data come from a study of cytomegalovirus exposure and HLA in healthy donors (dated by TCRdb to 2016 to 2017). General notes on the study: An earlier analysis of under 600 of the donors reported more than 250 Gb of sequence data and roughly 110 million unique TCR beta sequences from some 180 million T cells. An early release covering 500 to 750 HLA-typed donors comprised approximately 290 gigabases of sequencing data and tens of millions of unique TCR sequences. Of the 300 to 400 genotyped donors, over 65% fell in the genetic ancestry cluster associated with self-reported Caucasian donors. The study aimed to test whether signatures of past pathogen exposure could be identified by cataloging public T cell receptors. Using immunosequencing, the study profiled T cell repertoires from 666 subjects and related those repertoires to cytomegalovirus serostatus. Besides the first cohort of hundreds of subjects, a separate validation cohort made up of around 120 different subjects was used. The study combined high-throughput TCR immunosequencing, statistical association of individual TCRs with disease status, and machine learning to predict cytomegalovirus infection status. In a later analysis, previously published TCR beta repertoires from 666 donors were re-analyzed and high-resolution HLA genotyping was added so that TCR occurrence patterns could be studied. In the later analysis, no new phenotypic data were used to find candidate immune exposures; instead, reliance was placed on TCR beta sequences and their occurrence across donors. To decide whether each TCR beta V gene segment behaved as functional or pseudogenic, an earlier analysis of approximately 620 of the donors relied on high-throughput TCR beta sequencing. Donor age, sex, ethnicity and CMV serostatus were compiled together with the repertoire data. A later genetic analysis took genome-wide SNP genotypes for about 55% of the 666 donors and used that subset as a discovery cohort. Every discovery cohort repertoire had been produced on one sequencing platform. HLA typing included class I and class II loci at four-digit resolution. The number of typed donors differed by locus: roughly 629-640 for A, B, C, DRB1 and DQB1; some 540 for DQA1; approximately 600 for DPA1; and some 450 for DPB1. A handful of DR-DQ haplotypes were handled as single units for association and clustering because linkage in the cohort was strong. On average, roughly 200,000 unique TCR beta nucleotide sequences were sequenced per donor among 398 genotyped donors of the cohort, with 15% to 20% of those sequences being non-productive. What the authors observed across the whole study: While some public TCRs were present in many individuals, most TCR sequences turned up only very rarely across donors. Because counts were too low, seventeen rarely observed V segments, including chromosome 9 orphons, were left out of the earlier analysis of some 640 of the donors. According to a later analysis, TCR association rates differed among HLA loci, with DRB1 alleles showing the most associated TCRs and HLA-C alleles showing the fewest. Because the 87-base-pair reads could not distinguish some IMGT-functional V segments, including TRBV6-2 and TRBV6-3, those segments were excluded. Sequencing depth was assumed to be roughly uniform across donors in the presence/absence analyses, though that assumption may not hold. Because HLA typing was unavailable for some donors at each locus, only the typed subset was used in association tests. Correlated functional status among segregating V segments might be attributable to linkage disequilibrium, but an unknown experimental factor could not be ruled out. In a later analysis, most CMV-associated TCR beta chains were found to appear HLA-restricted, with HLA associations seemingly driven largely by CMV exposure. For the cohort, immune exposure information was limited to CMV serostatus. When HLA alleles, especially DR and DQ, strongly co-occurred, TCR associations were difficult to assign to individual alleles. At a false discovery rate of 0.05, a later analysis linked about 16,000 TCR beta sequences to specific HLA alleles. In a later genetic analysis, fewer N-insertions in productive TCRs were reported among donors in an Asian-associated ancestry cluster than the approximately 670-donor mean. In the study, some 160 TCR beta chains were listed as associated with cytomegalovirus. According to the authors, the approach could potentially be generalized to other disease states and immunological phenotypes. A later genetic analysis associated a missense DCLRE1C variant with V-gene and J-gene trimming of TCR beta chains, and an independent cohort replicated the association. In vitro tests confirmed that a few of the cytomegalovirus-associated TCR beta chains recognize cytomegalovirus antigens. A cluster of highly shared sequence variants was judged likely to represent a technical artifact of the sequencing pipeline. Compared with equally common non-associated chains, HLA-associated TCR beta chains in a later analysis were more clonally expanded and had lower generation probabilities. In both the original and validation cohorts, the classifier was reported to diagnose cytomegalovirus status with high specificity and sensitivity. A further reported finding was that TCR beta sequences accurately predicted the HLA-A and HLA-B alleles for most subjects in the first cohort. In an earlier analysis of about 600 of the donors, most TCR beta V segments appeared in productive rearrangements about 87% or about 30% of the time, broadly matching IMGT annotations. Several of the top co-occurrence clusters appeared to be linked to parvovirus B19, influenza, CMV and Epstein-Barr virus, according to a later analysis. This cohort had only TCR beta chains sequenced, and the lack of alpha or paired-chain data limited which features could be detected.

Library method: the immunoSEQ multiplex PCR assay. For the multiplex PCR, a mixture combining 60 forward primers for TCR Vbeta segments and 13 reverse primers for TCR Jbeta segments was used. A multiplex PCR assay on genomic DNA amplified the CDR3 region of rearranged TCR beta genes. The Illumina HiSeq System was used to sequence the amplified TCR beta libraries as 87-base-pair reads. The study's processing was this. Across the roughly 640 repertoires, a later analysis counted approximately 75 million unique TCR beta chains, roughly 11 million of which were shared by at least two donors. Raw reads were error-corrected and collapsed into unique sequences with a nearest-neighbor algorithm that merged closely related sequences to remove PCR and sequencing errors. Alignment of CDR3 sequences to IMGT reference sequences was used to assign V, D and J gene segments. For a sequence to be retained, at least a six-nucleotide match to both a V gene segment and a J gene segment was required. A rearrangement was called productive if the CDR3 had no stop codons and remained in frame with V and J, and every other rearrangement was called non-productive. CDR3 was defined by IMGT convention, running from the second conserved V-encoded cysteine to the conserved J-encoded phenylalanine. In an earlier analysis of some 550 of the donors, sequences lacking an unambiguous match to a single V gene segment were excluded. An earlier analysis of a few hundred of the donors called V segments functional above 56.7% productive rearrangements and segregating when the between-donor standard deviation exceeded 5%. A statistical classification framework was developed to diagnose cytomegalovirus status using the catalog of TCR beta chain sequences. V and J gene assignment, in a later analysis, came from comparing TCR nucleotide sequences with IMGT/GENE-DB human TR gene sequences. Using the TCRdist pipeline, a later analysis assigned CDR3 sequences along with most-parsimonious VDJ recombination scenarios. In a later analysis, each TCR beta chain was defined by its CDR3 amino acid sequence together with its V-gene family, and reads without a unique V-gene family were excluded. A later analysis removed 600 or so highly shared, low-generation-probability nucleotide sequences to deal with suspected cross-contamination and a sequencing artifact. For each public chain, a later analysis derived a clonal expansion index from normalized ranks of inferred template counts within each repertoire. Generation probabilities in a later analysis came from a VDJ recombination model fitted to out-of-frame rearrangements, and those results were checked against IGoR. A later analysis scored TCR-TCR, TCR-HLA and TCR-CMV co-occurrence with hypergeometric tests, applying a repertoire-size bias correction to TCR pairs. A later analysis estimated false discovery rates by permuting HLA or CMV assignments 20 times. A later analysis grouped co-occurring TCRs with DBSCAN, adding TCRdist sequence similarity when clustering within HLA-allele-positive subsets. Repertoires with fewer than 30,000 or more than 120,000 public chains were left out of co-occurrence clustering, as were five repertoires with anomalous nucleotide sharing. The immuneACCESS repertoire file appears here via TCRdb, limited to in-frame rearrangements. These files lack a portion of the clones; in checked studies, under half of the deficit traces to unresolved V genes, and the cause of the others is not known. Clone size and the V and J calls come from that table; the DNA yielded D and trimming. The sample table holds 200,000 to 250,000 clones, of which 55% to 75% were seen once. The ten top clones hold less than 3% of the sample.

CDR1 and CDR2 were assigned from the germline V gene (reference sequence) as SEHNR and FQNEAQ. The CDR3 has 11 amino acids, counting the end cysteine and phenylalanine. The DNA shown is the 33-base CDR3, in frame from base 1. The chain was built from TRBV7-9 and TRBJ2-7, with the D gene not clear enough to name. The sequence derives from a man aged 40-49 years in good health and CMV-seropositive. Input material: PBMCs. For the CDR3, the sequence is CSSSSFYEQYF. The nucleotide sequence reads TGTTCCAGCAGCTCATTCTACGAGCAGTACTTC.